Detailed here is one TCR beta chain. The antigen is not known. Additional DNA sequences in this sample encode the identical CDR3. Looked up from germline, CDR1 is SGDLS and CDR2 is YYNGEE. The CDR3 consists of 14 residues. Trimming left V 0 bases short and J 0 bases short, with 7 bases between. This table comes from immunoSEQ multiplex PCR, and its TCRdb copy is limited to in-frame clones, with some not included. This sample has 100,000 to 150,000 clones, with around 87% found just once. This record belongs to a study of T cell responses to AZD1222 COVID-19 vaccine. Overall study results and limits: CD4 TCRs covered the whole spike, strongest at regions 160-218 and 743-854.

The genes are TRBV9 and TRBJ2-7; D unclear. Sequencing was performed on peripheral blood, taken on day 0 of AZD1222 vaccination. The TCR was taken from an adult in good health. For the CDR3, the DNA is TGTGCCAGCAGCGTAGCGGGTGCCTCCTACGAGCAGTACTTC. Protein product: CASSVAGASYEQYF.